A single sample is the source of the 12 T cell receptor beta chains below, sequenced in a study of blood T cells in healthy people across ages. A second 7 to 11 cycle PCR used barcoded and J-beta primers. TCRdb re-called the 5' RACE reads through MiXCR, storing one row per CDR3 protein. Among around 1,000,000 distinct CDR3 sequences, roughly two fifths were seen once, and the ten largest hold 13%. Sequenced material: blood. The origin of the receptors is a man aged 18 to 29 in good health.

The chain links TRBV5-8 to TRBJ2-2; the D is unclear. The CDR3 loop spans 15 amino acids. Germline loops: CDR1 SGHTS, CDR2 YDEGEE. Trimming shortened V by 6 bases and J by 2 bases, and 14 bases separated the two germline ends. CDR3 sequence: CASIRPALNTGELFF. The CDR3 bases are TGTGCCAGCATTAGGCCGGCGCTTAACACCGGGGAGCTGTTTTTT. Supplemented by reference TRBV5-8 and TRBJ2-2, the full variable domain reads EAGVTQSPTHLIKTRGQQATLRCSPISGHTSVYWYQQALGLGLQFLLWYDEGEERNRGNFPPRFSGRQFPNYSSELNVNALELEDSALYLCASIRPALNTGELFFGEGSRLTVL.

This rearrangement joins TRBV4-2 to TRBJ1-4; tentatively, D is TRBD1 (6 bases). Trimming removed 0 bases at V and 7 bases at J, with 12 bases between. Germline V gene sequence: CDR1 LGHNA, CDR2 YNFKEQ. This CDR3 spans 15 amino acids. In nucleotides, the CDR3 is TGTGCCAGCAGCCAAGAGGACAGAGGATTTGAAAAACTGTTTTTT. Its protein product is CASSQEDRGFEKLFF.

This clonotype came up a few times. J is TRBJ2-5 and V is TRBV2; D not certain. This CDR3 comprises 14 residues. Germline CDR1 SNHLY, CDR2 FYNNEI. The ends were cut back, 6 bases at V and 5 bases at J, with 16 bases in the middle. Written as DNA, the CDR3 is TGTGCCAGCAGGACTTATCAGAAAGGGGAGACCCAGTACTTC. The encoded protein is CASRTYQKGETQYF.

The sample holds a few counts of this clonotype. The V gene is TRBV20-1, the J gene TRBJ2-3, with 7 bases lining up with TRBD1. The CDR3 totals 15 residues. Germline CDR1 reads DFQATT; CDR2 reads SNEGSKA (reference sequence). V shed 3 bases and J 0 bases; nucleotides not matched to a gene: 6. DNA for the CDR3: TGCAGTGCTAGTGGGACAGTTACTAGCACAGATACGCAGTATTTT. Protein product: CSASGTVTSTDTQYF.

The CDR3 DNA reads TGCAGTGCTAGAGGGTCAGGGGATCAGCCCCAGCATTTT. Amino acids: CSARGSGDQPQHF. The chain is built from TRBV20-1 and TRBJ1-5, with D perhaps TRBD1 (6 bases). The germline CDR1 and CDR2 sequences are DFQATT and SNEGSKA (reference sequence). The CDR3 has 13 residues. Trimming pared 1 base from V and 5 bases from J, leaving 9 bases between.

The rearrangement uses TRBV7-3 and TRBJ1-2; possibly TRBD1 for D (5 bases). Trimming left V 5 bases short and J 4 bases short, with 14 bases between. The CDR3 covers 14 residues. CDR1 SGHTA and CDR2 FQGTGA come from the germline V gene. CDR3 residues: CASSERGRVYGYTF. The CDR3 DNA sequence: TGTGCCAGCAGCGAACGGGGCAGGGTCTATGGCTACACCTTC.

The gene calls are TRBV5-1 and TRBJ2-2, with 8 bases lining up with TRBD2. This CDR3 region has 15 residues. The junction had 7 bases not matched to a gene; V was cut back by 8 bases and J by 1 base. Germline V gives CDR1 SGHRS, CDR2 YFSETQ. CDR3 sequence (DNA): TGCGCCAGTAGCGGGACTCCAGAGAACACCGGGGAGCTGTTTTTT. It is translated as CASSGTPENTGELFF.

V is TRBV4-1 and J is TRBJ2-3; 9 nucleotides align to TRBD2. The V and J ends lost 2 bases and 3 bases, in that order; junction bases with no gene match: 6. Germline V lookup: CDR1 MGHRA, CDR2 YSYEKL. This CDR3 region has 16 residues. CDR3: CASSQTLAGNTDTQYF. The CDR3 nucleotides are TGCGCCAGCAGCCAAACGCTAGCGGGGAATACAGATACGCAGTATTTT.

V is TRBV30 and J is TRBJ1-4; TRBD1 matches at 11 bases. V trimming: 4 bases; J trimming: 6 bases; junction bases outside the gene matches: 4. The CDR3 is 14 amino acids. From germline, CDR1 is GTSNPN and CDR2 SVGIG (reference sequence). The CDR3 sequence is CAWNGQGAYEKLFF. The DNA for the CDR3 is TGTGCCTGGAACGGACAGGGGGCGTATGAAAAACTGTTTTTT. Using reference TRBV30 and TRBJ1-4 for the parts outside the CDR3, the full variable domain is SQTIHQWPATLVQPVGSPLSLECTVEGTSNPNLYWYRQAAGRGLQLLFYSVGIGQISSEVPQNLSASRPQDRQFILSSKKLLLSDSGFYLCAWNGQGAYEKLFFGSGTQLSVL.

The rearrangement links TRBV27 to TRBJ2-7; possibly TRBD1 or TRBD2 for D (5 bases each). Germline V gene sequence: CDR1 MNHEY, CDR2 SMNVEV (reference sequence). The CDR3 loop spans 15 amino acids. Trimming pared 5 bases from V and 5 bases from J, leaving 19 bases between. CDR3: CASSPFAGTTNEQYF. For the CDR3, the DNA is TGTGCCAGCAGTCCCTTCGCCGGGACGACCAACGAGCAGTACTTC.

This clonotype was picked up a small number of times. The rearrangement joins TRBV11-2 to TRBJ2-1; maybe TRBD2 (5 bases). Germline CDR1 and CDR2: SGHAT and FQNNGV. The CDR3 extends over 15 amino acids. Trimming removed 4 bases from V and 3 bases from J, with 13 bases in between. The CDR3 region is CASSSSRRNYNEQFF. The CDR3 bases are TGTGCCAGCAGCTCCTCGAGGAGGAACTACAATGAGCAGTTCTTC.

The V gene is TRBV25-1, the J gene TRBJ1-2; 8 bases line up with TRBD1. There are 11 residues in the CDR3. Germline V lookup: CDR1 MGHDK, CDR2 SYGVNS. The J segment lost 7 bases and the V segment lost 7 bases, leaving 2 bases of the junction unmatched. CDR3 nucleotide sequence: TGTGCCAGCAACAGGGGGGCTGGCTACACCTTC. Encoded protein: CASNRGAGYTF.